The present T cell receptor beta chain was sequenced within a study of blood T cell repertoires in COVID-19. On the study more broadly: Whether acute or convalescent, the COVID-19 samples came from the United States, Italy and Spain. In each case, the material was cDNA or gDNA derived from T cells, B-cell-depleted T cells, or PBMCs.

Cohorts were based on clinical histories the participants reported. As originally analysed: Nucleated cell number was recorded as an estimate derived from reference gene primer amplification. The assay was immunoSEQ multiplex PCR, and TCRdb's table has in-frame clones only and misses some. That table furnishes V, J and clone size, whereas the DNA furnished D and trimming. Of under 200,000 clones in the sample, roughly 86% were seen once. Trimming stripped 6 bases from V and 7 bases from J, with 13 bases between. This CDR3 is built from 13 residues. Germline CDR1 is SGHRS and CDR2 is YFSETQ. Material: PBMCs or T cells enriched from blood (not recorded which). This rearrangement joins TRBV5-1 to TRBJ2-2; no definite D call. This receptor was obtained from a man aged 40-49 years with acute COVID-19. The CDR3 DNA follows: TGCGCCAGCAACCCTGAGGATGGCGGGGAGCTGTTTTTT. This translates into CASNPEDGGELFF.